This T cell receptor beta chain was documented in a study of CD8+CD57+ T cells in acquired aplastic anemia. The authors sequenced patients whose flow cytometry had shown CD8+CD57+ cell expansion. Patients, without exception, had severe acquired aplastic anemia. As for this clonotype: One base away lies a much larger clone, so this may be a sequencing read error.

The use of genomic DNA as template underpinned the TCR beta VDJ and CDR3 profiling. TCRdb processed the reads anew with MiXCR; each CDR3 protein has one entry. The table has about 180,000 distinct CDR3 sequences, 48% seen once; the top ten hold approximately 12%. The clonotype comes from a human donor with aplastic anemia. Material for sequencing was sorted CD4+, CD8+, or CD8+CD57+ T cells (not recorded which) from PBMCs.

CDR3 DNA sequence: TGTGCCAGTAGTACAGTTGAGGGCGGAAACACCGGGGAGCTGTTTTTT. Translating it yields CASSTVEGGNTGELFF. The gene calls are TRBV19 and TRBJ2-2; D might be TRBD2 (5 bases). The CDR3 consists of 16 residues. Germline V gives CDR1 LNHDA, CDR2 SQIVND (reference sequence). The germline V and J ends were trimmed by 4 bases and 2 bases, with 14 bases remaining between them.